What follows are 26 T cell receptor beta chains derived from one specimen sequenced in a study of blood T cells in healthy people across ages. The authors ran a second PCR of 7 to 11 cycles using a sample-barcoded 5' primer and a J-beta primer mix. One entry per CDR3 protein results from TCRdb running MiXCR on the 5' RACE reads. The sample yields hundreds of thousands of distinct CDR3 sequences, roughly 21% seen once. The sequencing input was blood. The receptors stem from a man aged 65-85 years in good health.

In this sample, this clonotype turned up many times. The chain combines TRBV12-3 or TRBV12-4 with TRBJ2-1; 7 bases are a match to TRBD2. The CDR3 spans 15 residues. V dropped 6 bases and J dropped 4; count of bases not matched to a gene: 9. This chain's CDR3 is CASRSTSANYNEQFF. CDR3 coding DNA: TGTGCCAGCAGAAGCACTAGCGCCAATTACAATGAGCAGTTCTTC.

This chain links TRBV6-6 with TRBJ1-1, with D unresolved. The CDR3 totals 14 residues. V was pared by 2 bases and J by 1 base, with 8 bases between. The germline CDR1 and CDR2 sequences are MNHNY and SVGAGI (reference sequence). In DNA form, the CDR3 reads TGTGCCAGCAGTTACAGGGAAAGGAACACTGAAGCTTTCTTT. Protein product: CASSYRERNTEAFF.

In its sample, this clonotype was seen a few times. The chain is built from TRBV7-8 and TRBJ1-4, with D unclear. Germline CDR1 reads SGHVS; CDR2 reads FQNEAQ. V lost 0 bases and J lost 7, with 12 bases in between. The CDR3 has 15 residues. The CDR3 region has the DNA TGTGCCAGCAGCTTAGCGCTGGGTGGTAGTGAAAAACTGTTTTTT. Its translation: CASSLALGGSEKLFF.

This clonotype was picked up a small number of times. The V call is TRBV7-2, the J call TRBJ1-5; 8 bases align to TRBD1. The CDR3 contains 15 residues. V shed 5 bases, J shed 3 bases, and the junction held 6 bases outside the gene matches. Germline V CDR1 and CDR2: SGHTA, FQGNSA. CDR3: CASSRDRGDNQPQHF. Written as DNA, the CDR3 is TGTGCCAGCAGCCGCGACAGGGGAGACAATCAGCCCCAGCATTTT.

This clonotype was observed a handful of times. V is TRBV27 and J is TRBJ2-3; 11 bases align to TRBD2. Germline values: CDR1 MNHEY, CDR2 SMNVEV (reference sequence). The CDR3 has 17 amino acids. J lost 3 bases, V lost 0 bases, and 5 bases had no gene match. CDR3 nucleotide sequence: TGTGCCAGCAGTTTATCGGCTAGCGGGAGGTTTACAGATACGCAGTATTTT. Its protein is CASSLSASGRFTDTQYF.

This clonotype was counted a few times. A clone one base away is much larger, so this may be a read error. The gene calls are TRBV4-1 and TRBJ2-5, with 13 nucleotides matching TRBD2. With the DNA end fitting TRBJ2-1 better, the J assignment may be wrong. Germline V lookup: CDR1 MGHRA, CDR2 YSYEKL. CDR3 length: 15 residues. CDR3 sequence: CASGAGLAGANEQFF. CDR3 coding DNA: TGCGCCAGCGGCGCCGGACTAGCGGGAGCAAATGAGCAGTTCTTC.

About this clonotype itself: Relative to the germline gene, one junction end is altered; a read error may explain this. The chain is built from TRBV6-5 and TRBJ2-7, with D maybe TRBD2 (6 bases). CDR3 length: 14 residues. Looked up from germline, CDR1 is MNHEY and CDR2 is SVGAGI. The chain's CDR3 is CTSRRDLGSYEQYF. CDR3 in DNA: TGTACCAGCCGCCGGGACTTAGGTTCCTACGAGCAGTACTTC.

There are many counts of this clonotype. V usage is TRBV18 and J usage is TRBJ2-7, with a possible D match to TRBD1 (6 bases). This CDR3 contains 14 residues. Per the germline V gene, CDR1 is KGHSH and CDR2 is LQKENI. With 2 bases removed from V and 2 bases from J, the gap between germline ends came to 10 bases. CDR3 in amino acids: CASSPTGTTYEQYF. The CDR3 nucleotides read TGTGCCAGCTCACCAACCGGGACAACCTACGAGCAGTACTTC.

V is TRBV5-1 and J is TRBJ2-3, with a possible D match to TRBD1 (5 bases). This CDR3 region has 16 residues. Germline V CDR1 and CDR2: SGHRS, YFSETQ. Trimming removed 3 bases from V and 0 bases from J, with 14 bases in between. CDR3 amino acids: CASSSDSYLSTDTQYF. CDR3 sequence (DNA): TGCGCCAGCAGCTCCGACAGTTACCTTAGCACAGATACGCAGTATTTT.

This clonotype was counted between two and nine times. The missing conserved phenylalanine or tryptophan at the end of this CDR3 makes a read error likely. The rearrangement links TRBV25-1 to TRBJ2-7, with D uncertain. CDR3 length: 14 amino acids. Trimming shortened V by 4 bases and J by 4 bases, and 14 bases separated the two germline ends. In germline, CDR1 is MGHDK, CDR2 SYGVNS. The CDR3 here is CASSGVGAEYEQYL. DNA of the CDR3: TGTGCCAGCAGTGGGGTGGGCGCGGAATACGAGCAGTACCTC.

CDR3: CASSPPPGANEKLFF. Written as DNA, the CDR3 is TGTGCCAGCTCACCACCGCCAGGGGCTAATGAAAAACTGTTTTTT. The chain links TRBV18 to TRBJ1-4; maybe TRBD1 (6 bases). The CDR3 covers 15 residues. CDR1 is KGHSH and CDR2 is LQKENI in the germline V gene. Trimming left V 0 bases short and J 3 bases short, with 8 bases between.

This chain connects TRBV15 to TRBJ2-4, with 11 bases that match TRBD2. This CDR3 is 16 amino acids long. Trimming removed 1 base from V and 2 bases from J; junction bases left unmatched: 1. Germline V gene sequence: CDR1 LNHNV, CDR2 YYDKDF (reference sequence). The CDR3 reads CATSRGLAGTKNIQYF. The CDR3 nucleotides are TGTGCCACCAGCAGAGGACTAGCGGGAACCAAAAACATTCAGTACTTC.

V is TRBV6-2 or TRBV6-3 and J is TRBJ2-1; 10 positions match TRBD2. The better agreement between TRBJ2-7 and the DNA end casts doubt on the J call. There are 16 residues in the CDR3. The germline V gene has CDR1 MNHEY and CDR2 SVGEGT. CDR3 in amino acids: CASSHESSGRPYEQYF. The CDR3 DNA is TGTGCCAGCAGTCACGAATCTAGCGGGAGACCGTACGAGCAGTACTTC.

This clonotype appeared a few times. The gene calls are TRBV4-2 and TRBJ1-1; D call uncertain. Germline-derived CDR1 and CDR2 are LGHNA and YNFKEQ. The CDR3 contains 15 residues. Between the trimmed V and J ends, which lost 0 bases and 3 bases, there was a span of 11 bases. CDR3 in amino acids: CASSQDRALHTEAFF. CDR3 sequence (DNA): TGTGCCAGCAGCCAAGATAGGGCATTGCACACTGAAGCTTTCTTT.

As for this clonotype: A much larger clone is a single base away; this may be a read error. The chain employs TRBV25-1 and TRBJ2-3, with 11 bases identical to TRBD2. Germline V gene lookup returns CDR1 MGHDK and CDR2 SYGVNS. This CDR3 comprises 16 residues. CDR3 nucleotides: TGTGCCAGCAGCCCAACTAGCGGGAGTTCGACAGATACGCTGTATTTT. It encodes CASSPTSGSSTDTLYF.

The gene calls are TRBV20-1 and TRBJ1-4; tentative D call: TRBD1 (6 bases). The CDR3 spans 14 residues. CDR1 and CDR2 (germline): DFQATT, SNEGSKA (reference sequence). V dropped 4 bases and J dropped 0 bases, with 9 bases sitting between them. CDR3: CSATGDATNEKLFF. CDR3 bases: TGCAGTGCTACAGGGGATGCAACTAATGAAAAACTGTTTTTT.

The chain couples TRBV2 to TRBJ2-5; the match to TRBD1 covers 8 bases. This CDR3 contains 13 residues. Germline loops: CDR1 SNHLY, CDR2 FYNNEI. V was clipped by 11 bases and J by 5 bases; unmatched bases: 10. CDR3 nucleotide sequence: TGTGCCGGAGCAACAGGGGGTGGGGAGACCCAGTACTTC. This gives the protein CAGATGGGETQYF.

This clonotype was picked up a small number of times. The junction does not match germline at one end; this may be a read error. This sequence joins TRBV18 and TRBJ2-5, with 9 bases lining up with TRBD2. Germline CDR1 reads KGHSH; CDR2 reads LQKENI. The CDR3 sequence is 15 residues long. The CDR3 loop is CACSFSGSGQETQYF. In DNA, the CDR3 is TGTGCCTGCTCGTTTAGCGGGAGCGGTCAAGAGACCCAGTACTTC. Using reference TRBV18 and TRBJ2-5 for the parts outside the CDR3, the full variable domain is NAGVMQNPRHLVRRRGQEARLRCSPMKGHSHVYWYRQLPEEGLKFMVYLQKENIIDESGMPKERFSAEFPKEGPSILRIQQVVRGDSAAYFCACSFSGSGQETQYFGPGTRLLVL.

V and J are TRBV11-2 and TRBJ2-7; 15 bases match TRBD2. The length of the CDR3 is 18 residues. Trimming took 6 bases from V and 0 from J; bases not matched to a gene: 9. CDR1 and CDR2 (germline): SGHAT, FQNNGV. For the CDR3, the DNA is TGTGCCAGCAGAGCATTGGGACTAGCGGGAGGAGGCTCCTACGAGCAGTACTTC. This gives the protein CASRALGLAGGGSYEQYF.

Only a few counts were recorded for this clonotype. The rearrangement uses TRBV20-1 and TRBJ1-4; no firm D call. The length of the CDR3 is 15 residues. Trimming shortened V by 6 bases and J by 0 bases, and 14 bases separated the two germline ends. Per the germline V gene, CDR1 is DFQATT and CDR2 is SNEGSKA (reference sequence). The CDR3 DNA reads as TGCAGTGCCCAGGCCGAGGGTTCAACTAATGAAAAACTGTTTTTT. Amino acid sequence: CSAQAEGSTNEKLFF.

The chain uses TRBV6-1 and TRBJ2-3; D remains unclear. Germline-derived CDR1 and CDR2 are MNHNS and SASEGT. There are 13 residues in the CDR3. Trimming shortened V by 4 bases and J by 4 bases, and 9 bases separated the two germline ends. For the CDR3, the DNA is TGTGCCAGCAGTGGGCAGCATCCAGATACGCAGTATTTT. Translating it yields CASSGQHPDTQYF.

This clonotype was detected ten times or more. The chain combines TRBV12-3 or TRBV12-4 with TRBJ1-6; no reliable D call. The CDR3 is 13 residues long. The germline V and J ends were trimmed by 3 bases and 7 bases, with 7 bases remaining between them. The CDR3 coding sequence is TGTGCCAGCAGTTTGGGAGGGAATTCACCCCTCCACTTT. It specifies CASSLGGNSPLHF.

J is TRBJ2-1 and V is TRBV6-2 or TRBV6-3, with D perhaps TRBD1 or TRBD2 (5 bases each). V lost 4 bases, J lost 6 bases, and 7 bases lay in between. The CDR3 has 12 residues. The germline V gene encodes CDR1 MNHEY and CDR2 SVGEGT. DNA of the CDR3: TGTGCCAGCAGTTGGGACGGCAATGAGCAGTTCTTC. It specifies CASSWDGNEQFF.

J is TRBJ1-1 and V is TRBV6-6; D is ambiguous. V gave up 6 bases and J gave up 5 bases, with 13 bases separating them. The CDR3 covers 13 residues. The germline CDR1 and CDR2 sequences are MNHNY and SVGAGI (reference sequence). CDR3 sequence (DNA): TGTGCCAGCAGCCCAGGAGGCCAGACTGAAGCTTTCTTT. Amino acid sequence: CASSPGGQTEAFF.

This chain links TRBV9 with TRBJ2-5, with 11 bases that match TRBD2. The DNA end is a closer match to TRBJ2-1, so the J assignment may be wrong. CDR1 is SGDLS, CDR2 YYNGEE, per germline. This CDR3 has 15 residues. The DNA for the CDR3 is TGTGCCAGCAGCGTAGGTAGCGGGAGGGCCAATGAGCAGTTCTTC. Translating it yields CASSVGSGRANEQFF.

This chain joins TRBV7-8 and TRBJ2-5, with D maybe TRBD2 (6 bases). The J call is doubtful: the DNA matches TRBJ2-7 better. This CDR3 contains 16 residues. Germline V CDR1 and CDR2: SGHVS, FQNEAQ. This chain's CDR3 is CASSLLSGGASYEQYF. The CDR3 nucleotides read TGTGCCAGCAGCTTACTTTCTGGCGGGGCGTCCTACGAGCAGTACTTC.